What follows are 27 T cell receptor beta chains derived from one specimen sequenced in a study of cytomegalovirus exposure and HLA in healthy donors. This PCR relied on a set of 60 Vbeta primers and 13 Jbeta primers. Generated by immunoSEQ multiplex PCR, the TCRdb table keeps only in-frame clones and is missing some. The data contain 180,000 or so clones, roughly 77% of them singletons. Material for sequencing was PBMCs. The receptors stem from a woman in her 30s in good health and CMV-seropositive.

The chain carries TRBV7-2 and TRBJ2-7, with 10 nucleotides matching TRBD1. Trimming cost V 5 bases and J 3 bases; bases outside gene matches: 4. CDR1 is SGHTA, CDR2 FQGNSA, per germline. This CDR3 has 14 amino acids. The CDR3 DNA reads as TGTGCCAGCAGCCCCAGGACAGGGGGCTACGAGCAGTACTTC. Its protein product is CASSPRTGGYEQYF.

This sequence joins TRBV4-3 and TRBJ1-3, with unresolved D. From germline, CDR1 is LGHNA and CDR2 YSLEER. The length of the CDR3 is 14 residues. Deletions cut 0 bases from V and 2 bases from J, with 5 bases between. The CDR3 nucleotides read TGCGCCAGCAGCCAAGACCCCACTGGAAACACCATATATTTT. It encodes CASSQDPTGNTIYF.

The V call is TRBV28, the J call TRBJ2-1; 8 bases align to TRBD2. The length of the CDR3 is 14 residues. V shed 4 bases and J 8 bases; nucleotides not matched to a gene: 7. CDR1 is MDHEN, CDR2 SYDVKM, per germline. Here the CDR3 DNA reads TGTGCCAGCAGTTCCACCGGGGGGGTGGATGAGCAGTTCTTC. Its translation: CASSSTGGVDEQFF.

This sequence joins TRBV7-6 and TRBJ2-7, with TRBD1 as a possible D gene (5 bases). Germline CDR1 and CDR2: SGHVS and FNYEAQ. This CDR3 has 14 residues. Trimming removed 2 bases from V and 2 bases from J, with 10 bases in between. CDR3 DNA: TGTGCCAGCAGCTTAAGTCAGGGCACCTACGAGCAGTACTTC. Its protein is CASSLSQGTYEQYF.

Written as DNA, the CDR3 is TGTGCCAGCAGCGTAGAACAGGTTCCTCTATTCGGTTCACCCCTCCACTTT. Translated, it gives CASSVEQVPLFGSPLHF. The V gene is TRBV9, the J gene TRBJ1-6; perhaps TRBD1 as D (5 bases). The CDR3 sequence is 17 residues long. The V gene's germline CDR1 is SGDLS and CDR2 YYNGEE. The V end lost 0 bases, the J end lost 9 bases, and 19 bases lay between the germline ends.

The genes are TRBV5-1 and TRBJ2-5, with 8 nucleotides matching TRBD1. The CDR3 contains 13 residues. Trimming cost V 8 bases and J 5 bases; bases outside gene matches: 8. The germline CDR1 and CDR2 sequences are SGHRS and YFSETQ. The CDR3 loop is CASFTGGRETQYF. CDR3 bases: TGCGCCAGTTTTACAGGGGGTCGGGAGACCCAGTACTTC.

This sequence joins TRBV4-3 and TRBJ2-5, with 11 bases fitting TRBD2. Germline assignment: CDR1 LGHNA and CDR2 YSLEER. This CDR3 region has 14 residues. Unmatched junction bases numbered 1, after V lost 4 bases and J lost 3 bases. This CDR3 is CASSPGLAEETQYF. CDR3 coding DNA: TGCGCCAGCAGCCCGGGACTAGCGGAAGAGACCCAGTACTTC.

The V call is TRBV4-1, the J call TRBJ2-7; 8 bases align to TRBD2. Trimming took 2 bases from V and 2 from J; bases not matched to a gene: 26. The CDR3 has 22 residues. Germline assignment: CDR1 MGHRA and CDR2 YSYEKL. CDR3 protein: CASSQLSTGRGSPLFGAYEQYF. The CDR3 region has the DNA TGCGCCAGCAGCCAACTCTCAACCGGGAGGGGGAGCCCGTTATTTGGAGCCTACGAGCAGTACTTC.

The chain recombines TRBV5-1 with TRBJ2-5, with D possibly matching TRBD2 (5 bases). CDR3 length: 17 amino acids. Germline assignment: CDR1 SGHRS and CDR2 YFSETQ. V lost 0 bases and J lost 2, with 17 bases in between. The CDR3 nucleotides read TGCGCCAGCAGCTTGGGGCTTCGGGGTCTGCTTCAAGAGACCCAGTACTTC. This encodes CASSLGLRGLLQETQYF.

The V call is TRBV7-8, the J call TRBJ1-3; TRBD1 agrees at 8 bases. J gave up 0 bases and V 5 bases, and 6 bases lay outside the gene matches. The CDR3 contains 16 residues. Germline CDR1 and CDR2: SGHVS and FQNEAQ. CDR3 in amino acids: CASSDRTGRSGNTIYF. The CDR3 nucleotides read TGTGCCAGCAGCGATCGGACAGGGCGCTCTGGAAACACCATATATTTT.

V usage is TRBV18 and J usage is TRBJ1-6; D is unclear. V lost 0 bases and J 11 bases, leaving 8 bases between the germline ends. This CDR3 is built from 13 residues. CDR1 and CDR2 from the germline V gene are KGHSH and LQKENI. CDR3 amino acids: CASSPPGRPPLHF. The DNA for the CDR3 is TGTGCCAGCTCACCACCAGGGAGGCCACCCCTCCACTTT.

The chain couples TRBV5-4 to TRBJ2-2; weak D call: TRBD1 (5 bases). Trimming shortened V by 2 bases and J by 2 bases, and 10 bases separated the two germline ends. Per germline, CDR1 SGHNT and CDR2 YYREEE (reference sequence). The CDR3 has 15 amino acids. This CDR3 reads CASSFNRLNTGELFF. DNA for the CDR3: TGTGCCAGCAGCTTTAACAGGCTTAACACCGGGGAGCTGTTTTTT.

V usage is TRBV5-1 and J usage is TRBJ2-3; 8 bases align to TRBD1. V was clipped by 3 bases and J by 1 base; unmatched bases: 10. Germline CDR1 SGHRS, CDR2 YFSETQ. The CDR3 is made up of 17 amino acids. CDR3 sequence: CASSSRALTGGTDTQYF. For the CDR3, the DNA is TGCGCCAGCAGCTCCAGAGCTCTGACAGGGGGCACAGATACGCAGTATTTT.

The rearrangement uses TRBV28 and TRBJ1-1; D is ambiguous. Trimming took off 6 bases at V and 6 bases at J, with 5 bases between the two ends. Germline V CDR1 and CDR2: MDHEN, SYDVKM. This CDR3 is built from 10 residues. This CDR3 reads CASRRAEAFF. The CDR3, as DNA: TGTGCCAGCAGGAGAGCTGAAGCTTTCTTT.

The rearrangement uses TRBV19 and TRBJ2-1; TRBD2 matches 10 bases. After removal of 2 bases from V and 9 bases from J, the junction contained 7 bases not matched to a gene. Germline CDR1 reads LNHDA; CDR2 reads SQIVND (reference sequence). The CDR3 has 15 residues. The CDR3 DNA reads as TGTGCCAGTAGTATAAAGCGGGGGGGCCGGGGTGAGCAGTTCTTC. This encodes CASSIKRGGRGEQFF.

The CDR3 reads CASTDRGGSYEQYF. The CDR3, as DNA: TGTGCCAGCACGGATAGGGGGGGCAGCTACGAGCAGTACTTC. The chain is built from TRBV6-5 and TRBJ2-7; D possibly corresponds to TRBD2 (7 bases). The germline CDR1 and CDR2 sequences are MNHEY and SVGAGI. The CDR3 has 14 amino acids. The V gene lost 7 bases and the J gene lost 3 bases, with 16 bases spanning the gap.

The chain recombines TRBV27 with TRBJ1-2, with D perhaps TRBD1 (6 bases). Trimming pared 6 bases from V and 4 bases from J, leaving 15 bases between. There are 14 residues in the CDR3. Germline-derived CDR1 and CDR2 are MNHEY and SMNVEV (reference sequence). CDR3 DNA: TGTGCCAGCAGGCTACAGGGTATAGGCTATGGCTACACCTTC. Encoded protein: CASRLQGIGYGYTF.

The J gene is TRBJ2-5, the V gene TRBV5-1; 8 bases match TRBD2. The tail of the sequence fits TRBJ2-7 better, so the J call may be wrong. The germline gives CDR1 SGHRS, CDR2 YFSETQ. CDR3 length: 15 amino acids. The CDR3 DNA sequence: TGCGCCAGCAGCCCCGGGGGGGGGTTCGCCTACGAGCAGTACTTC. Translated, it gives CASSPGGGFAYEQYF.

This chain joins TRBV4-2 and TRBJ2-1, with a tentative D call TRBD2 (5 bases). The germline V gene encodes CDR1 LGHNA and CDR2 YNFKEQ. Trimming shortened V by 3 bases and J by 7 bases, and 10 bases separated the two germline ends. This CDR3 comprises 13 residues. The DNA for the CDR3 is TGTGCCAGCAGCCAGGCGACGGGAAATGAGCAGTTCTTC. Translating it yields CASSQATGNEQFF.

J is TRBJ2-7 and V is TRBV6-5; 7 positions agree with TRBD1. Germline loops: CDR1 MNHEY, CDR2 SVGAGI. This CDR3 is 14 amino acids long. The V segment lost 5 bases and the J segment 2 bases; nucleotides outside the gene matches: 6. The chain's CDR3 is CASSEGTAPYEQYF. The CDR3 coding sequence is TGTGCCAGCAGTGAAGGGACAGCTCCCTACGAGCAGTACTTC.

The chain employs TRBV4-3 and TRBJ1-1, with D possibly being TRBD1 (5 bases). Germline CDR1 reads LGHNA; CDR2 reads YSLEER. V dropped 4 bases and J dropped 5 bases, with 14 bases sitting between them. CDR3 length: 14 residues. The CDR3, as DNA: TGCGCCAGCAGCCGGGGCTGGGTAGGGACTGAAGCTTTCTTT. Amino acids: CASSRGWVGTEAFF.

This clone turned up a few times. The chain couples TRBV6-5 to TRBJ2-5; D not certain. CDR3 size: 12 residues. Per germline, CDR1 MNHEY and CDR2 SVGAGI. Trimming took off 6 bases at V and 1 base at J, with 6 bases between the two ends. CDR3 coding DNA: TGTGCCAGCAGGGGCAGCCAAGAGACCCAGTACTTC. Its protein product is CASRGSQETQYF.

The chain joins TRBV5-6 to TRBJ2-3, with D possibly matching TRBD1 (5 bases). The CDR3 covers 15 residues. Germline values: CDR1 SGHDT, CDR2 YYEEEE. With 0 bases removed from V and 0 bases from J, the gap between germline ends came to 8 bases. CDR3 DNA sequence: TGTGCCAGCAGCTTGGTCAGGGTGAGCACAGATACGCAGTATTTT. Translation: CASSLVRVSTDTQYF.

This sequence joins TRBV10-3 and TRBJ1-6; D unresolved. The CDR3 totals 14 residues. The V gene lost 3 bases and the J gene lost 7 bases, with 10 bases spanning the gap. CDR1 ENHRY and CDR2 SYGVKD come from the germline V gene. This chain's CDR3 is CAISDTLNNSPLHF. CDR3 DNA: TGTGCCATCAGTGACACTCTGAACAATTCACCCCTCCACTTT.

The chain carries TRBV30 and TRBJ1-2; D not certain. Per germline, CDR1 GTSNPN and CDR2 SVGIG (reference sequence). The germline V and J ends were trimmed by 0 bases and 0 bases, with 20 bases remaining between them. The CDR3 length is 18 residues. The CDR3 reads CAWSVSGRRVAANYGYTF. The CDR3 DNA is TGTGCCTGGAGTGTCAGCGGGAGGCGAGTCGCAGCTAACTATGGCTACACCTTC.

This sequence joins TRBV4-1 and TRBJ1-5; possible D gene TRBD1, 5 bases. CDR1 and CDR2 (germline): MGHRA, YSYEKL. V was cut by 0 bases and J by 4 bases, with 10 bases left in between. CDR3 length: 15 amino acids. CDR3 sequence (DNA): TGCGCCAGCAGCCAAGATGGGGCAGGGAATCAGCCCCAGCATTTT. Translated, it gives CASSQDGAGNQPQHF.

This clone was seen more than once but under ten times. J is TRBJ2-5 and V is TRBV5-8; TRBD1 agrees at 7 bases. The V gene's germline CDR1 is SGHTS and CDR2 YDEGEE. The ends lost 4 bases at V and 2 bases at J; junction bases unmatched: 5. The CDR3 is 14 residues long. DNA of the CDR3: TGTGCCAGCAGCCGAGACAGGGCTCAAGAGACCCAGTACTTC. Translated, it gives CASSRDRAQETQYF.